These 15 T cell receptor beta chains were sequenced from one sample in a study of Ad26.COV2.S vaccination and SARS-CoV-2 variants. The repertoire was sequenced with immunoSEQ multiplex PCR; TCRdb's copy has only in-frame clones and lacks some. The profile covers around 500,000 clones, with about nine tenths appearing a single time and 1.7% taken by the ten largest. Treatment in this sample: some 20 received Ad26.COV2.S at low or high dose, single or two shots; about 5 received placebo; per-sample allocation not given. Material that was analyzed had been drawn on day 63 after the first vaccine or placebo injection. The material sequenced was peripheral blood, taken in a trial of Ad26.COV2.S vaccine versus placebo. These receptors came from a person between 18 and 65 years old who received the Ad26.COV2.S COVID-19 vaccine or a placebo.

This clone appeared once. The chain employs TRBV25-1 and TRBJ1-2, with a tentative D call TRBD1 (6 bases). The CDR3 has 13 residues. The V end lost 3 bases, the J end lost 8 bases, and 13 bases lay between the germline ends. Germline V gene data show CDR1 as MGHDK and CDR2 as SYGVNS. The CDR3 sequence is CASSEPPGEGYTF. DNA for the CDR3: TGTGCCAGCAGTGAGCCCCCAGGGGAGGGCTACACCTTC.

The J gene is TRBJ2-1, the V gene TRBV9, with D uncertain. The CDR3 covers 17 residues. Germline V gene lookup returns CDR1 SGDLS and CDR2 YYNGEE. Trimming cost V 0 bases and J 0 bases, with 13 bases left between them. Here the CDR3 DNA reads TGTGCCAGCAGCGTAGAAAAGCATAGGAACTCCTACAATGAGCAGTTCTTC. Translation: CASSVEKHRNSYNEQFF.

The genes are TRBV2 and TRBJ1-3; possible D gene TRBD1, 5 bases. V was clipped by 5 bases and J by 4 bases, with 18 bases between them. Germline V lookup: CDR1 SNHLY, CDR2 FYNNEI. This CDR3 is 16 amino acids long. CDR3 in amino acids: CASSTTRPGPGNTIYF. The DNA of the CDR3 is TGTGCCAGCAGTACGACACGGCCAGGGCCCGGAAACACCATATATTTT.

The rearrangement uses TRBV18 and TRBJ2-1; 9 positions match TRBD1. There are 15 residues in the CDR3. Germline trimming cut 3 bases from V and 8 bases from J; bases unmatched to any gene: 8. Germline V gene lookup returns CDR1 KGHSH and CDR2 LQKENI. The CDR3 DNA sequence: TGTGCCAGCTCACCGGGCGGGACAGGGTTGTATGAGCAGTTCTTC. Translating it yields CASSPGGTGLYEQFF. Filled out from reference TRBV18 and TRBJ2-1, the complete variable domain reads NAGVMQNPRHLVRRRGQEARLRCSPMKGHSHVYWYRQLPEEGLKFMVYLQKENIIDESGMPKERFSAEFPKEGPSILRIQQVVRGDSAAYFCASSPGGTGLYEQFFGPGTRLTVL.

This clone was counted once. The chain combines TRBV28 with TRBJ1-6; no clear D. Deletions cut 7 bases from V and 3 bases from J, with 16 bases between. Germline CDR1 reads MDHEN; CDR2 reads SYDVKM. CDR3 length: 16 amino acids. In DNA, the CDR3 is TGTGCCAGCACCTCCGTGGAGGACCTCTATAATTCACCCCTCCACTTT. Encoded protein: CASTSVEDLYNSPLHF.

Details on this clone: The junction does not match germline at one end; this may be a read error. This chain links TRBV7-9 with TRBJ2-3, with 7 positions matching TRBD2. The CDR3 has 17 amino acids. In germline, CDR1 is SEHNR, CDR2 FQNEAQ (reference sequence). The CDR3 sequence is CASTLKRAGAVADTQYF. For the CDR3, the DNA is TGTGCCAGCACCTTAAAGCGCGCGGGAGCGGTCGCAGATACGCAGTATTTT.

The CDR3 protein is CASYFLGGTGAFF. In DNA form, the CDR3 reads TGTGCCAGCTATTTCTTAGGAGGGACTGGGGCTTTCTTT. This chain connects TRBV5-8 to TRBJ1-1; possible D gene TRBD1, 5 bases. The V gene lost 7 bases and the J gene lost 11 bases, with 21 bases spanning the gap. Germline CDR1 and CDR2: SGHTS and YDEGEE. The CDR3 runs to 13 residues.

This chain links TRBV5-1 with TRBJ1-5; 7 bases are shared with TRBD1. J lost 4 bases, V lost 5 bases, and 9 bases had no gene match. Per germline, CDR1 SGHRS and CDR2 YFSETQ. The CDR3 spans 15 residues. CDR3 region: CASSFTGDPNQPQHF. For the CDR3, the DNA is TGCGCCAGCAGTTTCACAGGGGACCCTAATCAGCCCCAGCATTTT.

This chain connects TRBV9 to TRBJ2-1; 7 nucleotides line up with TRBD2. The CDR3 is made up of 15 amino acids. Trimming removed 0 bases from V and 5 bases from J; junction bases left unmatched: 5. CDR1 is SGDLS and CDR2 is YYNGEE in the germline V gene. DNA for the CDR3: TGTGCCAGCAGCGTAGAGGCGGGAGCGAACAATGAGCAGTTCTTC. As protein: CASSVEAGANNEQFF.

The CDR3 nucleotides are TGTGCCAGCAGCTCAATCACCGGCGGATACAATGAGCAGTTCTTC. Its translation is CASSSITGGYNEQFF. This chain connects TRBV27 to TRBJ2-1; unclear D gene. The CDR3 has 15 amino acids. Trimming removed 6 bases at V and 4 bases at J, with 16 bases between. Germline loops: CDR1 MNHEY, CDR2 SMNVEV (reference sequence).

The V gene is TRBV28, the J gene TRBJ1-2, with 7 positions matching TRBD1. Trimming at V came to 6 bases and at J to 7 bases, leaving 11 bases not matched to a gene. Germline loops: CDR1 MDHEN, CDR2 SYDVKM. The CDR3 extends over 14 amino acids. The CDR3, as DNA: TGTGCCAGCAGGCGTCCTTCGACAGGGTTTGGCTACACCTTC. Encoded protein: CASRRPSTGFGYTF.

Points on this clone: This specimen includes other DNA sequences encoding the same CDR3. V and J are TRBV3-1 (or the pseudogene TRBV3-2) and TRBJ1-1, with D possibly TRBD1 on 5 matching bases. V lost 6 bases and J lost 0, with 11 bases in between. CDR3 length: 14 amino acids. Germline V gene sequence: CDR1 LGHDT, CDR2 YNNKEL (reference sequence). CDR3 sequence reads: CASSQRQLNTEAFF. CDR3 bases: TGTGCCAGCAGTCAAAGACAGTTGAACACTGAAGCTTTCTTT.

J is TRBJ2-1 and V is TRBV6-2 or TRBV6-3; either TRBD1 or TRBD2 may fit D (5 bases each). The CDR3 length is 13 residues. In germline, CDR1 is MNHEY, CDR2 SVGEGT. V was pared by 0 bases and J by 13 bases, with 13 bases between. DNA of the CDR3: TGTGCCAGCAGTTACTCGATATTGAGGGGACAGTTCTTC. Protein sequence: CASSYSILRGQFF.

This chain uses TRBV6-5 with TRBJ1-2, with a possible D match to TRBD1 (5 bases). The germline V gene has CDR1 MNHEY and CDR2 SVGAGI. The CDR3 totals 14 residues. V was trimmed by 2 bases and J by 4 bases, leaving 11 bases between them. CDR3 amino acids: CASSYGGMGYGYTF. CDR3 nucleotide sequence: TGTGCCAGCAGTTACGGGGGAATGGGCTATGGCTACACCTTC.

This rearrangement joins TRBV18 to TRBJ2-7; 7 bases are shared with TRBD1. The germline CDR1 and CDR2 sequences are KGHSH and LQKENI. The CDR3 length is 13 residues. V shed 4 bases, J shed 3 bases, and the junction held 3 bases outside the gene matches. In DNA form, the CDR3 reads TGTGCCAGCTCACAACGGGACAGCTACGAGCAGTACTTC. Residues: CASSQRDSYEQYF.